Below are 5 T cell receptor beta chains sequenced from a single sample in a study of cytomegalovirus exposure and HLA in healthy donors. Assay used: immunoSEQ multiplex PCR; TCRdb lists only in-frame clones, some missing. The sample includes 330,000 or so clones, 86% of them seen just once. The sample consisted of PBMCs. Receptors originate from a woman aged 18-29 years in good health and CMV-seronegative.

The V call is TRBV5-1, the J call TRBJ2-7, with a possible D match to TRBD1 (6 bases). Germline V lookup: CDR1 SGHRS, CDR2 YFSETQ. There are 16 residues in the CDR3. Trimming pared 0 bases from V and 0 bases from J, leaving 13 bases between. The CDR3, as DNA: TGCGCCAGCAGCTTGGACAGGGCCCAGCGCTCCTACGAGCAGTACTTC. This translates into CASSLDRAQRSYEQYF.

V usage is TRBV4-2 and J usage is TRBJ2-2; D may be TRBD2 (6 bases). This CDR3 is 14 amino acids long. Trimming took 1 base from V and 8 from J, leaving 11 bases between them. Germline loops: CDR1 LGHNA, CDR2 YNFKEQ. Here the CDR3 reads CASSQALGGGELFF. DNA of the CDR3: TGTGCCAGCAGCCAAGCCTTGGGGGGAGGGGAGCTGTTTTTT.

J is TRBJ1-1 and V is TRBV27, with TRBD1 matching over 8 bases. J was trimmed by 6 bases and V by 2 bases; bases with no gene match: 2. The CDR3 spans 13 residues. CDR1 is MNHEY, CDR2 SMNVEV, per germline (reference sequence). The CDR3 bases are TGTGCCAGCAGTTTACAGGGGGCGGCTGAAGCTTTCTTT. Its translation is CASSLQGAAEAFF.

V gene TRBV28 combines with J gene TRBJ2-5; D is possibly TRBD1 (5 bases). Germline CDR1 reads MDHEN; CDR2 reads SYDVKM. The CDR3 totals 13 residues. Trimming stripped 7 bases from V and 6 bases from J, with 15 bases between. The CDR3 DNA follows: TGTGCCAGCAACGCCAGACAGTGGAAGACCCAGTACTTC. Translated, it gives CASNARQWKTQYF.

The rearrangement links TRBV18 to TRBJ2-5; D gene unclear. This CDR3 is 15 amino acids long. The V end was cut by 2 bases, the J end by 5 bases, with 15 bases between. The germline gives CDR1 KGHSH, CDR2 LQKENI. The CDR3 DNA follows: TGTGCCAGCTCACCATTGGCAGGTCCCGAGGAGACCCAGTACTTC. Translated: CASSPLAGPEETQYF.